This T cell receptor beta chain stems from a study of blood T cell repertoires in COVID-19 (dated by TCRdb to the early 2020s). Notes on the research overall: The collaborator samples originated in the United States, Italy and Spain and spanned the acute and convalescent phases of COVID-19. Subjects who had been exposed to COVID-19, were actively infected with it, or had recovered from it provided the deeply sampled blood TCRbeta repertoires that made up the dataset. Where HLA class I and class II types were available, the types were taken from metadata supplied by the sample provider, not from assay-based typing. Nearly every sample came with metadata listing a de-identified subject ID, COVID-19 status, age in years and sex. The material from the prospective study consisted of cDNA or gDNA derived from T cells, B-cell-depleted T cells, or PBMCs. The samples were drawn from two sources: the first 160 participants of the ongoing ImmuneRACE study, and 950 to 1,500 subjects contributed by 6 global collaborators. The repertoires were released in a freely available public database meant as a resource for research on the immune response to SARS-CoV-2.

TCRbeta CDR3 regions were amplified from genomic DNA using the immunoSEQ Assay, a bias-controlled multiplex PCR. As for the original processing: Within the assay, amplification of reference gene primers was used to estimate how many nucleated cells each sample contained. To quantify the absolute abundance of each unique TCRbeta CDR3 rearrangement, sequence reads were collapsed and filtered. For each sample, productive Simpson clonality was calculated as the square root of Simpson's diversity index over productive rearrangements. In TCRdb, the immuneACCESS table is reduced to in-frame sequences with V and J assigned. These tables do not hold every clone; where another copy was compared, an unresolved V gene accounts for under half, and the others remain unexplained. The V and J calls and clone size are taken from that table; D and trimming were inferred from the DNA. The sample table records 200,000 to 300,000 clones; around nine tenths of these occur just once. In total, the top ten clones hold nearly 2% of the sample.

Results and caveats for the whole study, not just this receptor: The quantity of clinical and demographic metadata differed by source and by participant and was supplied without curation.

The germline V gene gives CDR1 as SGDLS and CDR2 as YYNGEE. At the junction V is shortened by 3 bases and J by 2 bases, with 14 bases in between. The CDR3 starts with the cysteine, ends with the phenylalanine, and has 15 residues. CDR3 DNA is the only sequence kept; it has 45 bases, read in frame from the first base. A note on this clone: Its antigen target is currently unknown. Base qualities are missing; no much larger clone stands one base away.

Whole blood was collected in K2EDTA tubes by collaborating institutions according to the institutions' own protocols. For TCRbeta analysis, collaborator samples were shipped as frozen whole blood, as isolated PBMCs, or as DNA extracted from either sample type. The specimen was peripheral blood. This TCR derives from a man aged 25-45 years with active or convalescent COVID-19. The chain joins TRBV9 to TRBJ1-2; TRBD1 is a weak D gene call, 6 bases matching. Here is the DNA: TGTGCCAGCAGCGACCGGGACAACGAAAACTATGGCTACACCTTC. It codes for CASSDRDNENYGYTF.